Listed here is a single TCR beta chain. Its antigen is not known. This entry comes from a study of shared clonotypes between healthy human individuals. Broader study findings: Clonotypes not shared had lower generation probabilities than those common to all four donors. Rarefaction demonstrated incomplete sorted-subset sequencing despite large depth.

The investigators split CD4+ cells into a CD45RA+ naive subset and a CD45RA-negative memory subset. The assay used deep level. TCRdb's table, derived via immunoSEQ multiplex PCR, lists solely in-frame clones and lacks some. This repertoire shows 950,000 to 1,100,000 clones, about 77% found once; its top ten account for about 1.5%. Trimming pared 0 bases from V and 6 bases from J, leaving 11 bases between. The V gene's germline CDR1 is GTSNPN and CDR2 SVGIG (reference sequence). The CDR3 contains 13 residues. Sequencing was carried out using memory CD4+ T cells sorted from blood. Noted subset: CD45RA-negative fraction. This receptor was obtained from a man aged 18 to 35 in good health. The rearrangement joins TRBV30 to TRBJ1-2; TRBD1 might be the D (5 bases). CDR3 coding DNA: TGTGCCTGGAGTGTGGGGGGTGTTAATGGCTACACCTTC. This sequence encodes CAWSVGGVNGYTF. The whole variable domain, remainder taken from reference TRBV30 and TRBJ1-2, is SQTIHQWPATLVQPVGSPLSLECTVEGTSNPNLYWYRQAAGRGLQLLFYSVGIGQISSEVPQNLSASRPQDRQFILSSKKLLLSDSGFYLCAWSVGGVNGYTFGSGTRLTVV.